This T cell receptor (beta chain) was sequenced for a study of early T cells in non-severe SARS-CoV-2 infection. Study background: Sequencing of bulk RNA from unsorted whole blood was done, without chain pairing. Study-wide findings and caveats: The matching step, a VDJdb search, favored anti-spike CD8 responses and missed private and CD4 specificities.

This clonotype occurred many times. Its antigen is unidentified. The CDR3 contains 12 residues. Germline V gene lookup returns CDR1 SGHVS and CDR2 FNYEAQ. Trimming took off 5 bases at V and 5 bases at J, with 10 bases between the two ends. Individually, cDNA molecules had unique molecular identifiers attached to them. TCRdb ran MiXCR on the 5' RACE reads and lists one entry per CDR3 protein. The sample has some 40,000 distinct CDR3 sequences, 9.5% to 15% seen once. The chain links TRBV7-6 to TRBJ2-7; perhaps TRBD1 as D (5 bases). Sequencing was performed on whole blood. The receptor was derived from an adult who was a healthcare worker with PCR-confirmed SARS-CoV-2 infection or an uninfected control (not recorded which). The DNA of the CDR3 is TGTGCCAGCAGCCCAACAGGAAACGAGCAGTACTTC. Residues: CASSPTGNEQYF.